One and the same sample provided the 23 T cell receptor beta chains below, sequenced in a study of blood T cell repertoires in COVID-19. TCRdb's copy holds only in-frame clones and misses some; the assay was immunoSEQ multiplex PCR. The sample has just over 300,000 clones, roughly 89% seen once. Sequencing input: PBMCs or T cells enriched from blood (not recorded which). The receptor source for this set is a woman between 18 and 29 years old with acute COVID-19.

The chain is built from TRBV6-6 and TRBJ2-7; 7 bases line up with TRBD1. The CDR3 loop spans 14 amino acids. Germline CDR1 reads MNHNY; CDR2 reads SVGAGI (reference sequence). V gave up 0 bases and J gave up 3 bases; unmatched junction bases: 2. CDR3 DNA: TGTGCCAGCAGTTACTCGGACAGGATCTACGAGCAGTACTTC. As protein: CASSYSDRIYEQYF.

This chain joins TRBV2 and TRBJ1-2; D is perhaps TRBD1 (6 bases). CDR1 SNHLY and CDR2 FYNNEI come from the germline V gene. Trimming stripped 2 bases from V and 5 bases from J, with 21 bases between. The CDR3 is made up of 17 amino acids. CDR3: CASSEPKTGPSRYGYTF. The CDR3, as DNA: TGTGCCAGCAGTGAACCGAAGACAGGCCCGTCGAGGTATGGCTACACCTTC.

The J gene is TRBJ2-1, the V gene TRBV7-9; the D gene is possibly TRBD2 (5 bases). Trimming left V 1 base short and J 9 bases short, with 10 bases between. This CDR3 comprises 13 residues. Germline V lookup: CDR1 SEHNR, CDR2 FQNEAQ (reference sequence). The CDR3 nucleotides read TGTGCCAGCAGCTTAGGAGGGAGTGGTGAGCAGTTCTTC. Protein: CASSLGGSGEQFF. The full variable domain, rest sourced from reference TRBV7-9 and TRBJ2-1, is DTGVSQNPRHKITKRGQNVTFRCDPISEHNRLYWYRQTLGQGPEFLTYFQNEAQLEKSRLLSDRFSAERPKGSFSTLEIQRTEQGDSAMYLCASSLGGSGEQFFGPGTRLTVL.

The chain employs TRBV4-1 and TRBJ2-7; the match to TRBD2 covers 7 bases. Per the germline V gene, CDR1 is MGHRA and CDR2 is YSYEKL. This CDR3 contains 17 residues. The J segment lost 3 bases and the V segment lost 0 bases, leaving 11 bases of the junction unmatched. Written as DNA, the CDR3 is TGCGCCAGCAGCCAAGATTCAACGGCTAGCGGAAGCTACGAGCAGTACTTC. Residues: CASSQDSTASGSYEQYF.

This clone was seen more than once but under ten times. The chain is built from TRBV7-6 and TRBJ1-2, with TRBD1 matching 7 bases. Germline values: CDR1 SGHVS, CDR2 FNYEAQ. Trimming removed 7 bases from V and 8 bases from J; junction bases left unmatched: 10. The CDR3 spans 13 residues. CDR3 amino acids: CASTPLRGHGYTF. The CDR3 nucleotides read TGTGCCAGCACCCCATTGAGGGGGCACGGCTACACCTTC.

About this clone itself: This sample includes further DNA sequences coding for the same CDR3. The chain has TRBV19 and TRBJ1-5, with a possible D match to TRBD1 (6 bases). The CDR3 consists of 14 residues. In germline, CDR1 is LNHDA, CDR2 SQIVND (reference sequence). The V end lost 5 bases, the J end lost 2 bases, and 10 bases lay between the germline ends. The CDR3 DNA follows: TGTGCCAGTAGTCAAGGGGGAGGCAATCAGCCCCAGCATTTT. Translation: CASSQGGGNQPQHF.

The genes are TRBV27 and TRBJ2-1, with 8 bases lining up with TRBD2. The V gene's germline CDR1 is MNHEY and CDR2 SMNVEV (reference sequence). Trimming took 7 bases from V and 5 from J; bases not matched to a gene: 7. This CDR3 region has 14 residues. CDR3 loop: CASTAGGHHNEQFF. As DNA, the CDR3 is TGTGCCAGCACCGCGGGAGGCCACCACAATGAGCAGTTCTTC.

The chain carries TRBV11-2 and TRBJ1-2; 9 bases match TRBD1. V shed 5 bases and J 14 bases; nucleotides not matched to a gene: 9. The CDR3 loop spans 12 amino acids. The germline CDR1 and CDR2 sequences are SGHAT and FQNNGV. This CDR3 reads CASSAQGASFTF. The CDR3 DNA reads as TGTGCCAGCAGCGCACAGGGGGCGTCTTTTACCTTC. Full variable domain (missing parts from reference TRBV11-2 and TRBJ1-2): EAGVAQSPRYKIIEKRQSVAFWCNPISGHATLYWYQQILGQGPKLLIQFQNNGVVDDSQLPKDRFSAERLKGVDSTLKIQPAKLEDSAVYLCASSAQGASFTFGSGTRLTVV.

The chain recombines TRBV12-3 or TRBV12-4 with TRBJ1-1; no definite D call. Trimming stripped 6 bases from V and 2 bases from J, with 10 bases between. The CDR3 is made up of 13 amino acids. This CDR3 is CASRQTGNTEAFF. The CDR3 coding sequence is TGTGCCAGCAGGCAGACGGGAAACACTGAAGCTTTCTTT.

V is TRBV2 and J is TRBJ2-3; D not resolved. V lost 10 bases, J lost 0 bases, and 14 bases lay in between. This CDR3 has 14 residues. Germline loops: CDR1 SNHLY, CDR2 FYNNEI. CDR3 sequence: CATTEEISTDTQYF. In nucleotides, the CDR3 is TGTGCCACCACTGAGGAGATAAGCACAGATACGCAGTATTTT.

This rearrangement joins TRBV11-3 to TRBJ2-7; 16 bases are shared with TRBD2. Germline assignment: CDR1 SGHNT and CDR2 YENEEA. The CDR3 extends over 15 amino acids. With V trimmed by 5 bases and J by 7 bases, 5 bases remained unmatched. The CDR3 region is CASSPGLAGGEEQYF. In DNA, the CDR3 is TGTGCCAGCAGCCCGGGACTAGCGGGAGGGGAAGAGCAGTACTTC. Based on the CDR3 plus reference TRBV11-3 and TRBJ2-7, the full variable domain is EAGVVQSPRYKIIEKKQPVAFWCNPISGHNTLYWYLQNLGQGPELLIRYENEEAVDDSQLPKDRFSAERLKGVDSTLKIQPAELGDSAVYLCASSPGLAGGEEQYFGPGTRLTVT.

The chain recombines TRBV5-1 with TRBJ2-1, with 7 bases that match TRBD2. Germline CDR1 and CDR2: SGHRS and YFSETQ. J gave up 11 bases and V 3 bases, and 14 bases lay outside the gene matches. The CDR3 sequence is 15 residues long. The CDR3 is CASSSGLDNGVKQFF. CDR3 in DNA: TGCGCCAGCAGCTCCGGACTAGATAACGGGGTCAAGCAGTTCTTC.

This chain uses TRBV20-1 with TRBJ2-7; no firm D call. The germline V gene has CDR1 DFQATT and CDR2 SNEGSKA (reference sequence). Deletions cut 6 bases from V and 2 bases from J, with 5 bases between. This CDR3 contains 10 residues. The CDR3 here is CSAAAYEQYF. The CDR3 nucleotides read TGCAGTGCGGCGGCCTACGAGCAGTACTTC.

This clone has just one count. The V and J genes are TRBV6-5 and TRBJ2-1; 9 positions agree with TRBD2. The CDR3 is 16 amino acids. Germline-derived CDR1 and CDR2 are MNHEY and SVGAGI. The V gene end was trimmed by 2 bases and the J gene end by 5 bases; junction bases not matched to a gene: 7. The DNA of the CDR3 is TGTGCCAGCAGTTACGACGGGACTAGCCGCGACAATGAGCAGTTCTTC. This codes for CASSYDGTSRDNEQFF.

This clone is a singleton in its sample. The rearrangement joins TRBV5-8 to TRBJ1-2; tentatively, D is TRBD1 (6 bases). V lost 3 bases and J lost 3, with 9 bases in between. Germline V gene data show CDR1 as SGHTS and CDR2 as YDEGEE. This CDR3 region has 13 residues. CDR3 sequence reads: CASSYGQHYGYTF. The CDR3 DNA sequence: TGTGCCAGCAGCTACGGACAGCACTATGGCTACACCTTC.

This clone was recorded only once. The CDR3 loop reads CASSPDRGVTAFF. The CDR3 bases are TGTGCCAGCAGCCCGGACAGAGGGGTGACGGCTTTCTTT. The rearrangement joins TRBV11-3 to TRBJ1-1, with D perhaps matching TRBD1 (6 bases). Deletions cut 5 bases from V and 11 bases from J, with 18 bases between. The germline gives CDR1 SGHNT, CDR2 YENEEA. The CDR3 is 13 residues long. Full variable domain (remainder filled in from reference TRBV11-3 and TRBJ1-1): EAGVVQSPRYKIIEKKQPVAFWCNPISGHNTLYWYLQNLGQGPELLIRYENEEAVDDSQLPKDRFSAERLKGVDSTLKIQPAELGDSAVYLCASSPDRGVTAFFGQGTRLTVV.

J is TRBJ1-2 and V is TRBV7-2; D perhaps matches TRBD1 (6 bases). Trimming cost V 1 base and J 8 bases, with 11 bases left between them. Germline CDR1 is SGHTA and CDR2 is FQGNSA. The CDR3 runs to 13 residues. Here the CDR3 reads CASSLGQDGGYTF. The CDR3 DNA reads as TGTGCCAGCAGCTTAGGACAGGACGGCGGCTACACCTTC.

V usage is TRBV7-3 and J usage is TRBJ1-1; weak D call: TRBD1 (5 bases). The CDR3 runs to 13 residues. The germline CDR1 and CDR2 sequences are SGHTA and FQGTGA. Deletions cut 1 base from V and 7 bases from J, with 10 bases between. In nucleotides, the CDR3 is TGTGCCAGCAGCTTAAGTTTGGGGGGTGAAGCTTTCTTT. Residues: CASSLSLGGEAFF.

The chain is built from TRBV28 and TRBJ2-7; D call uncertain. CDR3 length: 14 residues. Germline CDR1 is MDHEN and CDR2 is SYDVKM. Between the trimmed V and J ends, which lost 3 bases and 2 bases, there was a span of 11 bases. The CDR3: CASSFPANTYEQYF. The DNA of the CDR3 is TGTGCCAGCAGTTTTCCTGCTAATACCTACGAGCAGTACTTC.

The V and J genes are TRBV6-6 and TRBJ1-4, with 9 bases that match TRBD1. The V gene's germline CDR1 is MNHNY and CDR2 SVGAGI (reference sequence). The V segment lost 3 bases and the J segment 4 bases; nucleotides outside the gene matches: 3. The length of the CDR3 is 15 residues. The chain's CDR3 is CASSYSTGGNEKLFF. DNA for the CDR3: TGTGCCAGCAGTTATTCGACAGGGGGTAATGAAAAACTGTTTTTT.

Notes on this clone: Other nucleotide sequences in the sample specify the same CDR3. V gene TRBV5-1 combines with J gene TRBJ2-5, with TRBD2 matching 7 bases. Looked up from germline, CDR1 is SGHRS and CDR2 is YFSETQ. This CDR3 has 13 residues. The ends lost 0 bases at V and 4 bases at J; junction bases unmatched: 0. CDR3 loop: CASSLGGGETQYF. CDR3 sequence (DNA): TGCGCCAGCAGCTTGGGCGGGGGAGAGACCCAGTACTTC.

The gene calls are TRBV18 and TRBJ2-5; D possibly corresponds to TRBD1 (5 bases). The ends were cut back, 6 bases at V and 2 bases at J, with 13 bases in the middle. Germline V lookup: CDR1 KGHSH, CDR2 LQKENI. The CDR3 loop spans 14 amino acids. CDR3 sequence reads: CASSGPNQQETQYF. The CDR3 DNA sequence: TGTGCCAGCTCGGGGCCTAATCAACAAGAGACCCAGTACTTC.

V gene TRBV27 combines with J gene TRBJ1-5; 9 nucleotides match TRBD1. The germline gives CDR1 MNHEY, CDR2 SMNVEV (reference sequence). The length of the CDR3 is 14 residues. With 8 bases clipped from V and 6 bases from J, the junction kept 8 bases outside the gene matches. The CDR3 sequence is CASRTTGGSQPQHF. CDR3 DNA: TGTGCCAGCCGAACTACAGGGGGCAGTCAGCCCCAGCATTTT.